Shown below are 14 T cell receptor beta chains from a single sample sequenced in a study of tumor-infiltrating lymphocytes in glioblastoma multiforme. TCRB libraries came from RNA via three nested multiplex PCR rounds. TCRdb processed the multiplex PCR reads anew with MiXCR; each CDR3 protein has one entry. Of more than 10,000 distinct CDR3 sequences listed, approximately 70% were seen once; the top ten hold approximately 30%. Input material: brain tumor tissue. These TCRs come from a male donor with glioblastoma.

V gene TRBV19 combines with J gene TRBJ1-1; no firm D call. V gave up 6 bases and J gave up 4 bases, with 12 bases separating them. The CDR3 is 13 amino acids. Per the germline V gene, CDR1 is LNHDA and CDR2 is SQIVND (reference sequence). Here the CDR3 reads CASRPLLGTEAFF. CDR3 sequence (DNA): TGTGCCAGTAGACCTCTCTTGGGCACTGAAGCTTTCTTT.

The chain links TRBV11-3 to TRBJ2-1; a possible D gene is TRBD1 (5 bases). There are 13 residues in the CDR3. Germline V CDR1 and CDR2: SGHNT, YENEEA. The V gene lost 5 bases and the J gene lost 0 bases, with 5 bases spanning the gap. For the CDR3, the DNA is TGTGCCAGCAGCACAGGCTCCTACAATGAGCAGTTCTTC. It encodes CASSTGSYNEQFF.

This clonotype was recorded a few times. At one of its ends the junction is not consistent with the germline gene, which may arise from a read error. V usage is TRBV11-2 and J usage is TRBJ2-3, with 9 positions matching TRBD1. Germline loops: CDR1 SGHAT, CDR2 FQNNGV. The CDR3 has 15 amino acids. CDR3 sequence: CAGSLQGAWTGTQHF. Here the CDR3 DNA reads TGTGCCGGCAGCTTACAGGGGGCGTGGACAGGTACGCAGCACTTT.

J is TRBJ2-7 and V is TRBV12-3 or TRBV12-4; 7 bases map to TRBD1. The V segment lost 4 bases and the J segment 3 bases; nucleotides outside the gene matches: 0. The CDR3 has 12 amino acids. The DNA for the CDR3 is TGTGCCAGCAGTTACAGGGGCTACGAGCAGTACTTC. It yields the protein CASSYRGYEQYF.

The CDR3 coding sequence is TGTGCCAGCAGCTTCAAAGGGACAGGGGTGGCCAAAAACATTCAGTACTTC. This gives the protein CASSFKGTGVAKNIQYF. The V gene is TRBV5-5, the J gene TRBJ2-4; 10 bases are a match to TRBD1. The V gene end was trimmed by 2 bases and the J gene end by 1 base; junction bases not matched to a gene: 6. Germline V gene lookup returns CDR1 SGHKS and CDR2 YYEKEE (reference sequence). The CDR3 extends over 17 amino acids.

Comments on this clonotype: The junction does not match germline at one end; this may be a read error. The J gene is TRBJ2-2, the V gene TRBV11-2, with 9 bases that match TRBD2. The CDR3 has 16 amino acids. CDR1 SGHAT and CDR2 FQNNGV come from the germline V gene. CDR3 DNA sequence: TGCGCCAGCAGCTCCCAGCGGGGGGCGGGAACCGGGGAGATGTTTTTT. Amino acid sequence: CASSSQRGAGTGEMFF.

In its sample, this clonotype is medium-sized (0.01 to 0.1%). The rearrangement uses TRBV20-1 and TRBJ2-2; D gene unclear. The ends were cut back, 6 bases at V and 6 bases at J, with 14 bases in the middle. This CDR3 has 13 residues. Germline V lookup: CDR1 DFQATT, CDR2 SNEGSKA (reference sequence). The CDR3 DNA sequence: TGCAGTGCCCACGATTTCGGATCCGGGGAGCTGTTTTTT. Its protein is CSAHDFGSGELFF.

Turning to this clonotype: Sequence at one end of the junction differs from germline and may be a read error. The chain links TRBV4-1 to TRBJ1-2; 8 nucleotides line up with TRBD1. Looked up from germline, CDR1 is MGHRA and CDR2 is YSYEKL. The CDR3 runs 14 residues. The CDR3 DNA reads as TGCGCCAGCAGCCAAAGGACAGGGTGCGCTGGCTACACTTTC. Translating it yields CASSQRTGCAGYTF.

J is TRBJ2-1 and V is TRBV6-5, with D maybe TRBD2 (5 bases). CDR1 and CDR2 from the germline V gene are MNHEY and SVGAGI. Trimming shortened V by 6 bases and J by 6 bases, and 12 bases separated the two germline ends. The CDR3 totals 13 residues. In DNA, the CDR3 is TGTGCCAGCAGCCGGACTGTGCGCAATGAGCAGTTCTTC. Its translation is CASSRTVRNEQFF.

The J gene is TRBJ2-5, the V gene TRBV20-1, with unresolved D. Trimming removed 1 base at V and 4 bases at J, with 10 bases between. This CDR3 contains 13 residues. Germline CDR1 and CDR2: DFQATT and SNEGSKA (reference sequence). The CDR3 bases are TGCAGTGCTAGAGCCGCTCTCCTAGAGACCCAGTACTTC. Protein: CSARAALLETQYF.

This clonotype was found once. This may arise from a read error, as a much more abundant clone is one base away. This CDR3 is CASSALGAANTGELFF. The DNA of the CDR3 is TGTGCCAGCTCAGCTCTGGGGGCCGCGAACACCGGGGAGCTGTTTTTT. This chain links TRBV18 with TRBJ2-2; a possible D gene is TRBD1 (6 bases). V dropped 5 bases and J dropped 0 bases, with 13 bases sitting between them. Germline CDR1 KGHSH, CDR2 LQKENI. This CDR3 contains 16 residues.

CDR3 residues: CSVEYMAWASGQFF. CDR3 bases: TGCAGCGTTGAATATATGGCGTGGGCTAGCGGACAGTTCTTC. The genes are TRBV29-1 and TRBJ2-1, with 7 bases matching TRBD2. The germline CDR1 and CDR2 sequences are SQVTM and ANQGSEA. J was trimmed by 13 bases and V by 2 bases; bases with no gene match: 14. The CDR3 covers 14 residues.

This clonotype counts as medium-sized (0.01 to 0.1%). J is TRBJ2-3 and V is TRBV4-1, with TRBD2 identical over 10 bases. Looked up from germline, CDR1 is MGHRA and CDR2 is YSYEKL. After removal of 3 bases from V and 3 bases from J, the junction contained 15 bases not matched to a gene. The CDR3 spans 19 residues. CDR3 nucleotide sequence: TGCGCCAGCAGCCAGCCGCCCTTGGGTAGCGGGAGGAGGACAGATACGCAGTATTTT. Amino acid sequence: CASSQPPLGSGRRTDTQYF.

Comments on this clonotype: The conserved phenylalanine or tryptophan normally closing the CDR3 is absent here, so this likely arose from a read error. DNA for the CDR3: TGTGCCAGCAGCGATTCAACTACAGGTATAGCCAAAAACATTCAGTACTTA. Translated, it gives CASSDSTTGIAKNIQYL. The chain joins TRBV7-9 to TRBJ2-4; the D gene is possibly TRBD1 (5 bases). The germline V and J ends were trimmed by 5 bases and 0 bases, with 17 bases remaining between them. Per the germline V gene, CDR1 is SEHNR and CDR2 is FQNEAQ (reference sequence). The CDR3 is 17 amino acids.